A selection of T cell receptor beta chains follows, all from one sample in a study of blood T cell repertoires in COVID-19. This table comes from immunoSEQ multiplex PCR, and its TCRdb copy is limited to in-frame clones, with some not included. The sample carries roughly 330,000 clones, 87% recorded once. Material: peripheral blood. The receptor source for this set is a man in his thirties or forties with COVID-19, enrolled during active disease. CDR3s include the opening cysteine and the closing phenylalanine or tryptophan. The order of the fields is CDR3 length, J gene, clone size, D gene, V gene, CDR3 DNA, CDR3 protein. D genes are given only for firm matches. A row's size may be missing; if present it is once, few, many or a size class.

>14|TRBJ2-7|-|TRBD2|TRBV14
TGTGCCAGCAGCCGGGGGGGTTCTTTCTACGAGCAGTACTTC
CASSRGGSFYEQYF
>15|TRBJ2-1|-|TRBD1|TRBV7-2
TGTGCCAGCAGCCCGGGACAGGGGGTTTACAATGAGCAGTTCTTC
CASSPGQGVYNEQFF
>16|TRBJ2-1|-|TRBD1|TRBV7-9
TGTGCCAGCAGCGAGAACCGGGACAGGGACCTTAGTGAGCAGTTCTTC
CASSENRDRDLSEQFF
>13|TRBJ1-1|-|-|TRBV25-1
TGTGCCAGCAGTTACGGGGGAAACACTGAAGCTTTCTTT
CASSYGGNTEAFF
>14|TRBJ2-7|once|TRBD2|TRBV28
TGTGCCAGCAGCCCTGCCAGCGGGGTTTACGAGCAGTACTTC
CASSPASGVYEQYF
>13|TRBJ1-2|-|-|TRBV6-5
TGTGCCACCAAAAGGGACTTCGGGTATGGCTACACCTTC
CATKRDFGYGYTF
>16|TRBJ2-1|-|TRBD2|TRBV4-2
TGTGCCAGCAGCCAACTAGCGGGAGGGCCTTACAATGAGCAGTTCTTC
CASSQLAGGPYNEQFF
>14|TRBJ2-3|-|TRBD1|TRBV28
TGTGCCAGCAGTTGGCGACAGGGGAGGGATACGCAGTATTTT
CASSWRQGRDTQYF
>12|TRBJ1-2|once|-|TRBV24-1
TGTGCCACCAGTGGTCAGATCTATGGCTACACCTTC
CATSGQIYGYTF
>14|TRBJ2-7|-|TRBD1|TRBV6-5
TGTGCCAGCAGTCCCGGGACAGGGATTTACGAGCAGTACTTC
CASSPGTGIYEQYF
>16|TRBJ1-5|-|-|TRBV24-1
TGTGCCACCAGTGATCCTGGGACAAGAAGCAATCAGCCCCAGCATTTT
CATSDPGTRSNQPQHF
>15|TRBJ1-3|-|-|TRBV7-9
TGTGCCAGCAGCTTAGGACAGATCTCTGGAAACACCATATATTTT
CASSLGQISGNTIYF
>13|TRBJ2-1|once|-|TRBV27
TGTGCCAGCAGTCAGTACGTTTACAATGAGCAGTTCTTC
CASSQYVYNEQFF
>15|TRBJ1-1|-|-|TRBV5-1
TGCGCCAGCAGCTTGGCGGCAGAGGGAAACACTGAAGCTTTCTTT
CASSLAAEGNTEAFF
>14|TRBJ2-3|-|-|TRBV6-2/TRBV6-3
TGTGCCAGCAGTTACGTCTTGCGGACAGATACGCAGTATTTT
CASSYVLRTDTQYF
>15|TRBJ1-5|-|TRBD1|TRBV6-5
TGTGCCAGCAGTTACCAACAGGGGGCCCGTCAGCCCCAGCATTTT
CASSYQQGARQPQHF
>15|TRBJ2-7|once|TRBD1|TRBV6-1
TGTGCCAGCAGTGAAGGACAGGGAGTTTCCTACGAGCAGTACTTC
CASSEGQGVSYEQYF
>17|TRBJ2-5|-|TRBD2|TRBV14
TGTGCCAGCAGCCAAGGGCTCAGCGGGAGTCTTTTGGAGACCCAGTACTTC
CASSQGLSGSLLETQYF
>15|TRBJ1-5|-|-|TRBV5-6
TGTGCCAGCAGCTTGGGGCGGGGATCGAATCAGCCCCAGCATTTT
CASSLGRGSNQPQHF
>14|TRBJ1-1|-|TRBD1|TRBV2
TGTGCCAGCAGTAAACAGGGGATGAACACTGAAGCTTTCTTT
CASSKQGMNTEAFF
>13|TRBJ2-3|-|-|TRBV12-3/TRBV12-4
TGTGCCAGTCAGAGCCCACTAGTTGATACGCAGTATTTT
CASQSPLVDTQYF
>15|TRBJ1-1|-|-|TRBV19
TGTGCCAGTAGGCCCCGGGGGGTTGCGAACACTGAAGCTTTCTTT
CASRPRGVANTEAFF
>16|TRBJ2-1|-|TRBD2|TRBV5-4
TGTGCCAGCAGCTATACTAGCGGGACCTTATACAATGAGCAGTTCTTC
CASSYTSGTLYNEQFF
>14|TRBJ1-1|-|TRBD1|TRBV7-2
TGTGCCACCCTGCCGACAGGGTTGGGCACTGAAGCTTTCTTT
CATLPTGLGTEAFF
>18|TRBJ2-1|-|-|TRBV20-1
TGCAGTGCTAGTGACCCCCTTTTTGAACAGGTATCCTACAATGAGCAGTTCTTC
CSASDPLFEQVSYNEQFF
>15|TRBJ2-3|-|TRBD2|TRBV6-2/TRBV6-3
TGTGCCAGCAGTTATCCGACTAGCGGCACAGATACGCAGTATTTT
CASSYPTSGTDTQYF
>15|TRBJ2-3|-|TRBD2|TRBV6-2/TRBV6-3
TGTGCCAGCAGTCGCATAGCGGGGGTCACAGATACGCAGTATTTT
CASSRIAGVTDTQYF
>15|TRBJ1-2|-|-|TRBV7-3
TGTGCCAGCAGCCCCGGGGGGCGAGGGATCTATGGCTACACCTTC
CASSPGGRGIYGYTF
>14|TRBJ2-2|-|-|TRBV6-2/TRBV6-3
TGTGCCAGCAGTCTTCAGGTTAACACCGGGGAGCTGTTTTTT
CASSLQVNTGELFF
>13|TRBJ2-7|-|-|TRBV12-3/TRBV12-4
TGTGCCAGCAGTCCTCAGGGGAGCTACGAGCAGTACTTC
CASSPQGSYEQYF
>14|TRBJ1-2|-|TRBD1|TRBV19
TGTGCCAGTAGTACGGGACAGGAAATCTATGGCTACACCTTC
CASSTGQEIYGYTF
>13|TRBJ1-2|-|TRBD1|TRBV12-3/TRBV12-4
TGTGCCAGCAGCGCGCAGGGGGCCTATGGCTACACCTTC
CASSAQGAYGYTF
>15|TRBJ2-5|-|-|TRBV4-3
TGCGCCAGCAGCCAAGATCCCGCAGTGGTGGAGACCCAGTACTTC
CASSQDPAVVETQYF
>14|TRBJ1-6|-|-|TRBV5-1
TGCGCCAGCAGCTTGGAGGCAGCCCGGGAGCCCCTCCACTTT
CASSLEAAREPLHF
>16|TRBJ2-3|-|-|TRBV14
TGTGCCAGCAGCCCCCCCCGCAGGGCCCACACAGATACGCAGTATTTT
CASSPPRRAHTDTQYF
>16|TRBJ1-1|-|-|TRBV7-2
TGTGCCAGCAGTCAGTATCGGACAGCCATGAACACTGAAGCTTTCTTT
CASSQYRTAMNTEAFF
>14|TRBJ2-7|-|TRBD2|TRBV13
TGTGCCAGCAGCCCCTGGGGACTAGCGGGCGAGCAGTACTTC
CASSPWGLAGEQYF
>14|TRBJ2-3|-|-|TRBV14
TGTGCCAGCAGCCTATCCGGGAGCCACGGTACGCAGTATTTT
CASSLSGSHGTQYF
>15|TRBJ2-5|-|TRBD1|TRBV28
TGTGCCAGCAGTTCCTCGACAGGGTTGCAAGAGACCCAGTACTTC
CASSSSTGLQETQYF
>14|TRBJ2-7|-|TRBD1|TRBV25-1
TGTGCCAGCGTCCCGGGACAGGGGGTTTACGAGCAGTACTTC
CASVPGQGVYEQYF
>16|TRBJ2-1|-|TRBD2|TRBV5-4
TGTGCCAGCAGCGCAGGACTAGCGGGGCGATTAGGAGGGCAGTTCTTC
CASSAGLAGRLGGQFF
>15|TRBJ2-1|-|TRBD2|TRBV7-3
TGTGCCAGCAGCCCCCGACTAGCTGGTTACAATGAGCAGTTCTTC
CASSPRLAGYNEQFF
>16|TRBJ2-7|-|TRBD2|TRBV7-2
TGTGCCAGCAGCTTCCTGCCATCCGGGACTAGTACCGAGCAGTACTTC
CASSFLPSGTSTEQYF
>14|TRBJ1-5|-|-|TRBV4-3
TGCGCCAGCAGCCAAGGCCCGAGATATCAGCCCCAGCATTTT
CASSQGPRYQPQHF
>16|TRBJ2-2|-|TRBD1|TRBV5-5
TGTGCCAGCAGCCCGGACAGGGGGATCTCCTACGGGGAGCTGTTTTTT
CASSPDRGISYGELFF
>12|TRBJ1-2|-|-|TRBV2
TGTGCCAGCAGTGGACAGAGCTATGGCTACACCTTC
CASSGQSYGYTF
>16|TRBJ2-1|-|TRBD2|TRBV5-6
TGTGCCAGCAGTCGCCGACGGACTAGCACCTACAATGAGCAGTTCTTC
CASSRRRTSTYNEQFF
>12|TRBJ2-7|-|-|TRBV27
TGTGCCAGCAAGACACAAAAGAACGAGCAGTACTTC
CASKTQKNEQYF
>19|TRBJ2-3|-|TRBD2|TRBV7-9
TGTGCCAGCAGCGGGACTAGCGGGAGGAGTGAATTCGGCACAGATACGCAGTATTTT
CASSGTSGRSEFGTDTQYF
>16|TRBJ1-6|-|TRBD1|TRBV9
TGTGCCAGCAGCGCCCAGACAGGGGTCGGTAATTCACCCCTCCACTTT
CASSAQTGVGNSPLHF
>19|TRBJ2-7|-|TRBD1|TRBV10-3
TGTGCCATCAGTTCGGGCCCGGGACAGGCCCCCCGGGCCCCCTACGAGCAGTACTTC
CAISSGPGQAPRAPYEQYF
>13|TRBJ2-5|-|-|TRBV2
TGTGCCAGCAGTGTACCCTTCAGGGGGACCCAGTACTTC
CASSVPFRGTQYF
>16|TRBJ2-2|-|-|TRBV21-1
TGTGCCAGCAGCAAAGTAAGGGGGTTTAGTACCGGGGAGCTGTTTTTT
CASSKVRGFSTGELFF
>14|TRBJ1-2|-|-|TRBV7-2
TGTGCCAGCAGCCCTGGCCCCCCGTTATATGGCTACACCTTC
CASSPGPPLYGYTF
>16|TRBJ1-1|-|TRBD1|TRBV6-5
TGTGCCAGCAGTTACTCATTGACAGGGGGAAACACTGAAGCTTTCTTT
CASSYSLTGGNTEAFF